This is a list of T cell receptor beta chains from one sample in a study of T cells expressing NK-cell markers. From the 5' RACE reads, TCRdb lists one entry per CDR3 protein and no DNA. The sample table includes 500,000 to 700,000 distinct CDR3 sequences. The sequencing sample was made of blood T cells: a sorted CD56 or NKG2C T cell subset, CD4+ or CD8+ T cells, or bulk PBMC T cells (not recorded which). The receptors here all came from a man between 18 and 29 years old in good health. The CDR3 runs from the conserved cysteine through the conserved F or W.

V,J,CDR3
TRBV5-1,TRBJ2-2,CASNIPTAGELTGELFF
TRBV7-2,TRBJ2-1,CASSTRRSSVLPGEQFF
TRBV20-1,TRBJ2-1,CSASSGSAGKEQFF
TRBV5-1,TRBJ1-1,CASSLVAAPDVAFF
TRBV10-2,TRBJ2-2,CASSTVDTGELFF
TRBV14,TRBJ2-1,CASSQDQLDSQYNEQFF
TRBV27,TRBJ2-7,CASSFVREQYF
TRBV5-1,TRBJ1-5,CASSLLAGQPQHF
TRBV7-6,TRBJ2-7,CASSPVPGQGRSYEQYF
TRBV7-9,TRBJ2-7,CASSHTSGRARYEQYF
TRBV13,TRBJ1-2,CASSLGPGTYGYTF
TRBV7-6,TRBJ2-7,CASSLVSGQGANEQYF
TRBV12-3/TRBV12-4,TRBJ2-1,CASSLAPFGVTHTRNEQFF
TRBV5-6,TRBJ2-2,CASSPSRGGGYTGELFF
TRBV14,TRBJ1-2,CASSHGPGGYTF
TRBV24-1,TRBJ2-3,CATGTSGDTQYF
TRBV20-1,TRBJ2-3,CSAGGTGTDTQYF
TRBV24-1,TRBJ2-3,CATSGAGGTDTQYF
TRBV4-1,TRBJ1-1,CASSRSVPQAANTEAFF
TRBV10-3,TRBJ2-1,CAISESGTSINEQFF
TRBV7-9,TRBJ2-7,CASSAGLGKDEQYF
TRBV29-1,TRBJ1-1,CSSQDSRNTEAFF
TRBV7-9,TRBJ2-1,CASSLAHGGGSYNEQFF
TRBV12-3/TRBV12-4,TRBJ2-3,CASSFRSGSRRDTQYF
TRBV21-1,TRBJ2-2,CASSKTGRGGELFF
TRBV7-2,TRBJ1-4,CASSFGAGEKLFF
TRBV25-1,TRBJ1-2,CASLRAGQYYGYTF
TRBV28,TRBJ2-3,CASSFNWLAGGGDTQYF
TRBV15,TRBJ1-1,CATRNDPNTEAFF
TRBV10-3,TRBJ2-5,CAISESTPTREGTQYF
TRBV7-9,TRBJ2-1,CASSLSGVGNEQFF
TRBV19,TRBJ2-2,CASFSGRPQGELFF
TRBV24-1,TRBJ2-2,CATSDLQIGQRGNTGELFF
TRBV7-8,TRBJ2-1,CASSLTAGGYYNEQFF
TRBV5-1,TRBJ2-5,CASSLLSGKETQYF
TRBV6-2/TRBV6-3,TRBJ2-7,CASPPWRSHYEQYF
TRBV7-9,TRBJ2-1,CASSPLAGQAYNEQFF
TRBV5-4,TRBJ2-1,CASPPLAPSYNEQFF
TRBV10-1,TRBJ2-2,CASSEEGRLNTGELFF
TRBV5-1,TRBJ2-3,CASSSDRQGIPADTQYF
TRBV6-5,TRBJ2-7,CASSSRQGSDYEQYF
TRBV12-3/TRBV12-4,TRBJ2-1,CASSWDSYNEQFF
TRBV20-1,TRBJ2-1,CSASEEAGGPMGEQFF
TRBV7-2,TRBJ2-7,CASSLVPQGIYEQYF
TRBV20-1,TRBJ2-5,CSARGLAGGRHWETQYF
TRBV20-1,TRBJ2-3,CSARKEGLRDTQYF
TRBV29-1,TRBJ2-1,CSVLTQGEQFF
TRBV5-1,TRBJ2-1,CASTLGTSGDNEQFF
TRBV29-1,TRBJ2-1,CSVKGLAANEQFF